This entry features one T cell receptor beta chain sequence. Its antigen is undetermined. Germline V gives CDR1 SNHLY, CDR2 FYNNEI. Trimming cost V 7 bases and J 0 bases, with 9 bases left between them. The CDR3 covers 13 residues. Amplification targeted TCR beta CDR3 regions from RNA transcripts. When the TCR CDR3 underwent first-round RT-PCR, the HTBI primer set was used. From the multiplex PCR reads, TCRdb called clonotypes with MiXCR, one entry per CDR3 protein. The sample holds approximately 570,000 distinct CDR3 sequences, just under 20% seen once. The data stem from a study of T cells in Graves' hyperthyroidism and ophthalmopathy. Study findings and constraints: In the analysis, a 13 V-J model separated ophthalmopathy from stable hyperthyroidism.

The study included ophthalmopathy patients with Clinical Activity Score at least 3, NOSPECS grade at least 4 and duration under 3 months. Clinical symptoms, serum thyroxine and TRAb, thyroid ultrasound and orbital computed tomography were used for the diagnoses. The receptor was derived from a man aged 35-49 years with Graves' ophthalmopathy. The chain couples TRBV2 to TRBJ1-1, with D maybe TRBD1 (5 bases). The source material was blood. The CDR3 DNA reads as TGTGCCAGCAAAGGACACATGAACACTGAAGCTTTCTTT. Translated: CASKGHMNTEAFF.